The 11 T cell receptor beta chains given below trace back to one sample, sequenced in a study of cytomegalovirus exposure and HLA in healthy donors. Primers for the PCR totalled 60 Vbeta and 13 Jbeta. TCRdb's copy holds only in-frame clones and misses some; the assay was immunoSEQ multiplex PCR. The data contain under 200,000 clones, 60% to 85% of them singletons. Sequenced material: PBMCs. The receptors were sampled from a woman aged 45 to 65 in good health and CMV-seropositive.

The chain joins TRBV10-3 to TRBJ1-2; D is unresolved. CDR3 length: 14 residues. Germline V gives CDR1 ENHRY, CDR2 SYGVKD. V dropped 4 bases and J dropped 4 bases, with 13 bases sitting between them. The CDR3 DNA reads TGTGCCATCAGTGGCGGAGGCCCTACCTATGGCTACACCTTC. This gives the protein CAISGGGPTYGYTF.

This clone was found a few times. The CDR3 DNA reads TGCGCCAGCAGCTGGGCGGGATCCCGAGAGGAGACCCAGTACTTC. Protein: CASSWAGSREETQYF. The chain recombines TRBV5-1 with TRBJ2-5; maybe TRBD2 (6 bases). Trimming pared 3 bases from V and 5 bases from J, leaving 17 bases between. Germline CDR1 SGHRS, CDR2 YFSETQ. The CDR3 runs to 15 residues.

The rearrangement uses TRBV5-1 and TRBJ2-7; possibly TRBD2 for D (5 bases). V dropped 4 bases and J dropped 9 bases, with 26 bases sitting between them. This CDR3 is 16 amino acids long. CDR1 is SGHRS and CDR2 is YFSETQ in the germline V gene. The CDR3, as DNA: TGCGCCAGCAGCCATTCGACGGGCACTAGATTGTTGGCGCAGTACTTC. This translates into CASSHSTGTRLLAQYF.

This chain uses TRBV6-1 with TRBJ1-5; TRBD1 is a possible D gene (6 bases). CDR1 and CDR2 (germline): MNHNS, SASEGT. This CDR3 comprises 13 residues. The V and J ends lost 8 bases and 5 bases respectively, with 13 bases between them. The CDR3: CASGTRGYQPQHF. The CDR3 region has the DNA TGTGCCAGCGGTACCAGGGGATATCAGCCCCAGCATTTT.

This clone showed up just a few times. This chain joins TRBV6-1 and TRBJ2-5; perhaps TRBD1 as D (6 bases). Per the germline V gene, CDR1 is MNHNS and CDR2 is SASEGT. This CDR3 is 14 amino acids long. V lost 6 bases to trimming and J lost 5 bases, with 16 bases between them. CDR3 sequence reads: CASSQTGFGETQYF. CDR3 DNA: TGTGCCAGCAGCCAAACAGGGTTCGGGGAGACCCAGTACTTC.

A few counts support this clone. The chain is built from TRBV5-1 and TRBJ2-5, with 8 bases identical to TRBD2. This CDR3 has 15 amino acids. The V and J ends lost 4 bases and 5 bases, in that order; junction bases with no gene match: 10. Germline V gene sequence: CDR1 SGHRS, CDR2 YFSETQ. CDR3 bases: TGCGCCAGCAGCACGTCCGGGACTAGAGCGGAGACCCAGTACTTC. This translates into CASSTSGTRAETQYF.

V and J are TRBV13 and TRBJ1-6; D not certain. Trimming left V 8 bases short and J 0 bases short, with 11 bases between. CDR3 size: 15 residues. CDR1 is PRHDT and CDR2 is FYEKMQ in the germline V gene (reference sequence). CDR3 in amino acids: CASSSAGSYNSPLHF. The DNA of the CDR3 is TGTGCCAGCTCATCGGCAGGCTCCTATAATTCACCCCTCCACTTT.

The CDR3 is CASSAFPTGAANTIYF. The DNA of the CDR3 is TGTGCCAGCAGCGCGTTCCCGACAGGGGCGGCGAACACCATATATTTT. V and J are TRBV5-6 and TRBJ1-3, with 8 positions matching TRBD1. CDR3 size: 16 residues. Germline CDR1 reads SGHDT; CDR2 reads YYEEEE. J lost 7 bases, V lost 4 bases, and 13 bases had no gene match.

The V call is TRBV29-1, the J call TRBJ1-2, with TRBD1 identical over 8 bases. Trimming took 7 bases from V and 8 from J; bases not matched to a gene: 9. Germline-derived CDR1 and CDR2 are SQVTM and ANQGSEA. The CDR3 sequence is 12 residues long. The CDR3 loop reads CSERTGKGGYTF. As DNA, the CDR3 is TGCAGCGAACGGACAGGGAAGGGCGGCTACACCTTC.

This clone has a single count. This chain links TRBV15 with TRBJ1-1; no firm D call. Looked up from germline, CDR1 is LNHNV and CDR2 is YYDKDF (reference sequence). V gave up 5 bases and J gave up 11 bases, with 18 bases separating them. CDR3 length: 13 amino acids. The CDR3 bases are TGTGCCACCAGCCCCGGTGGTAGCTGCTTGGCTTTCTTT. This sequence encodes CATSPGGSCLAFF.

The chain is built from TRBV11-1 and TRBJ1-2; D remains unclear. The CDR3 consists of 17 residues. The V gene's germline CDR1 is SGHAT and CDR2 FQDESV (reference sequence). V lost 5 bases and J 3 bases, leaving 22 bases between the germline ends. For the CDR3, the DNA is TGTGCCAGCAGCCCCTCCGGACGCGGGCCTACTCACTATGGCTACACCTTC. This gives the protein CASSPSGRGPTHYGYTF.